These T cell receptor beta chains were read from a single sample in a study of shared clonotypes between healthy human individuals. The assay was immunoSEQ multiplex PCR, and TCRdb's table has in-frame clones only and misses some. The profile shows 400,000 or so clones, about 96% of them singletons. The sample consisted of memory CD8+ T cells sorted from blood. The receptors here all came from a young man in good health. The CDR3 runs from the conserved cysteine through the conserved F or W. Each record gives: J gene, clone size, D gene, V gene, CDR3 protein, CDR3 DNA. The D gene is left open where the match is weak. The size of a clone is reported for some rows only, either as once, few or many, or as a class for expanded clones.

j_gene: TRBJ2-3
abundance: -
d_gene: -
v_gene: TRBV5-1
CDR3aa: CASSHSGTDTQYF
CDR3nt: TGCGCCAGCAGCCACTCAGGGACAGATACGCAGTATTTT

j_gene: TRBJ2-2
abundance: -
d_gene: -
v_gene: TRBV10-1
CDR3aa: CASSERGTITGELFF
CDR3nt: TGCGCCAGCAGTGAGAGGGGCACCATCACCGGGGAGCTGTTTTTT

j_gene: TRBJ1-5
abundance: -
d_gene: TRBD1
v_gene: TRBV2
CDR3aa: CASSGGGRQPQHF
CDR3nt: TGTGCCAGCAGTGGAGGGGGCAGGCAGCCCCAGCATTTT

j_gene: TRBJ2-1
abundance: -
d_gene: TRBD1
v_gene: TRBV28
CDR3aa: CASSLGQGLNEQFF
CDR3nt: TGTGCCAGCAGTTTGGGACAGGGCCTCAATGAGCAGTTCTTC

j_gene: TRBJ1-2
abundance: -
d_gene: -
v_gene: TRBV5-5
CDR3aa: CASSFKPGGVGYGYTF
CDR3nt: TGTGCCAGCAGCTTTAAACCGGGTGGGGTGGGCTATGGCTACACCTTC

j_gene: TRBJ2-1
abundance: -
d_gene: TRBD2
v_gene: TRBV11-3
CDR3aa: CASSLDGKRLAAYNEQFF
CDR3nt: TGTGCCAGCAGCTTAGACGGGAAGAGGCTAGCGGCATACAATGAGCAGTTCTTC

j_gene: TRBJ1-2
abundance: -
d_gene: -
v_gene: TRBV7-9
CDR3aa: CASSLAFTDPHGYTF
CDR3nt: TGTGCCAGCAGCTTAGCCTTTACAGATCCCCATGGCTACACCTTC

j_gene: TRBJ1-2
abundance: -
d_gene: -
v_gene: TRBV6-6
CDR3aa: CASSYWQNYGYTF
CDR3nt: TGTGCCAGCAGTTACTGGCAAAACTATGGCTACACCTTC

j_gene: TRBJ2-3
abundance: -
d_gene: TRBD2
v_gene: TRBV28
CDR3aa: CASSWGGLSTDTQYF
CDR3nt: TGTGCCAGCAGCTGGGGGGGACTCTCCACAGATACGCAGTATTTT

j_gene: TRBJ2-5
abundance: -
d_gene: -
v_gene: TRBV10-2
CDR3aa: CASSENSGIRETQYF
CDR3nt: TGCGCCAGCAGTGAGAACTCAGGGATCCGCGAGACCCAGTACTTC

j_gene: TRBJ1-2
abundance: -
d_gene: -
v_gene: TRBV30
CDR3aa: CAWFTSWGYGYTF
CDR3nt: TGTGCCTGGTTTACATCCTGGGGCTATGGCTACACCTTC

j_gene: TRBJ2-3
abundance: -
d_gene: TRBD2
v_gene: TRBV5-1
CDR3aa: CASSWLAGGSTDTQYF
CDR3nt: TGCGCCAGCAGCTGGCTAGCGGGAGGTAGCACAGATACGCAGTATTTT

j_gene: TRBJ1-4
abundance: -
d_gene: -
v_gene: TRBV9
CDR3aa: CASSVSGRGNEKLFF
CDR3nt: TGTGCCAGCAGCGTGAGCGGGCGAGGAAATGAAAAACTGTTTTTT

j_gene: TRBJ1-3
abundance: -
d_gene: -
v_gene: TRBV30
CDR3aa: CAWSVGLGRNTIYF
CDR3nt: TGTGCCTGGAGTGTGGGCCTGGGCAGAAACACCATATATTTT

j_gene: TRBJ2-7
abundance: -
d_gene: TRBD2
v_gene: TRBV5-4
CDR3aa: CASSWTSGSEQYF
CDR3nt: TGTGCCAGCAGCTGGACTAGCGGGAGCGAGCAGTACTTC

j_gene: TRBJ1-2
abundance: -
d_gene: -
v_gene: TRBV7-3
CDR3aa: CASSPTGGGYGYTF
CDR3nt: TGTGCCAGCAGCCCGACAGGCGGGGGCTATGGCTACACCTTC

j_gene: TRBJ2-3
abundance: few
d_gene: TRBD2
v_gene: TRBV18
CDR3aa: CASSPLAGVDTQYF
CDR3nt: TGTGCCAGCTCACCACTAGCGGGAGTAGATACGCAGTATTTT

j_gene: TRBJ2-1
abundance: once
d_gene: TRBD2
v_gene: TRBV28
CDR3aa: CASSRDSGSFHNEQFF
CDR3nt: TGTGCCAGCAGTAGGGATAGCGGGAGTTTTCACAATGAGCAGTTCTTC

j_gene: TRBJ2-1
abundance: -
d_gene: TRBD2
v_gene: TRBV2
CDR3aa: CAIDSSGSYEQFF
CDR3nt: TGTGCCATCGACTCTAGCGGGAGTTATGAGCAGTTCTTC

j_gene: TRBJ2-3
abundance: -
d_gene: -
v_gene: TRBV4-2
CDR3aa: CASSQDGVRVSGLTQYF
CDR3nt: TGTGCCAGCAGCCAAGATGGCGTAAGGGTGTCGGGGTTGACGCAGTATTTT

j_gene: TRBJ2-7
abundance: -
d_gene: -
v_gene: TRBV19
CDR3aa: CASSRRAGTYEQYF
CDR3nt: TGTGCCAGTAGTCGTCGGGCCGGAACCTACGAGCAGTACTTC

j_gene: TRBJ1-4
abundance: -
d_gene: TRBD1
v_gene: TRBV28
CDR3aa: CASSGPGQAVF
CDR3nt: TGTGCCAGCAGTGGACCGGGACAGGCCGTTTTT

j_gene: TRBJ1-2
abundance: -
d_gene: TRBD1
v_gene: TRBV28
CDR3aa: CASSLDPGGYGYTF
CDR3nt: TGTGCCAGCAGTTTAGATCCAGGGGGCTATGGCTACACCTTC

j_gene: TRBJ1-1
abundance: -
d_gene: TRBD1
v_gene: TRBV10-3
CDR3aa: CAISDYGTGGIGAFF
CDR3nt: TGTGCCATCAGTGATTACGGGACAGGGGGCATAGGAGCTTTCTTT

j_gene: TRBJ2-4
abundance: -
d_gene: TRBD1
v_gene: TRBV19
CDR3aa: CASSPQGEAKNIQYF
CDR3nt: TGTGCCAGTAGTCCACAGGGGGAGGCCAAAAACATTCAGTACTTC

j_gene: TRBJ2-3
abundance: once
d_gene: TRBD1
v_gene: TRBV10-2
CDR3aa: CASGQATDTQYF
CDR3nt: TGCGCCAGCGGACAGGCCACAGATACGCAGTATTTT

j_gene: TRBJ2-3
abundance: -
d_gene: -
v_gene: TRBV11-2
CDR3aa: CASSLGQDTDTQYF
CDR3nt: TGTGCCAGCAGCTTAGGACAGGACACAGATACGCAGTATTTT

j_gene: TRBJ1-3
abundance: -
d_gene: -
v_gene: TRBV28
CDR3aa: CASSPAQGLGTIYF
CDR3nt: TGTGCCAGCAGTCCGGCGCAGGGTTTGGGCACCATATATTTT

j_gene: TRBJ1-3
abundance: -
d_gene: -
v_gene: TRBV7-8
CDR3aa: CASSLTRNTIYF
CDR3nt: TGTGCCAGCAGCTTAACGAGAAACACCATATATTTT

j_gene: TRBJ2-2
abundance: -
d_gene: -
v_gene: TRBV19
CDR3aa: CASSIAAGELFF
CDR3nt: TGTGCCAGTAGTATTGCGGCCGGGGAGCTGTTTTTT

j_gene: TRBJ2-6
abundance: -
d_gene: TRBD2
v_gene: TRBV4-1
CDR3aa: CASSQAAGGTSGISGANVLTF
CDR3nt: TGCGCCAGCAGCCAAGCCGCTGGGGGGACTAGCGGGATCTCTGGGGCCAACGTCCTGACTTTC

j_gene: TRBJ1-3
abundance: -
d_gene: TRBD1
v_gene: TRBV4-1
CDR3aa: CASRRTGGNTIYF
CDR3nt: TGCGCCAGCAGACGGACAGGGGGAAACACCATATATTTT

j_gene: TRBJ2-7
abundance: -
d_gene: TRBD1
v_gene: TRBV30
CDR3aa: CALTGQGNEQYF
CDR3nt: TGTGCCTTAACGGGACAGGGCAACGAGCAGTACTTC

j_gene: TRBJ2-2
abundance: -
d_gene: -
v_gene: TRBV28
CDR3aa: CASSLFSGVATGELFF
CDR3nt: TGTGCCAGCAGTTTATTTTCAGGGGTAGCCACCGGGGAGCTGTTTTTT

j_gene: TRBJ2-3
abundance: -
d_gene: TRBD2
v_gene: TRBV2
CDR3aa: CASTRSGGTTDTQYF
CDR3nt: TGTGCCAGCACCCGGAGCGGGGGGACCACAGATACGCAGTATTTT

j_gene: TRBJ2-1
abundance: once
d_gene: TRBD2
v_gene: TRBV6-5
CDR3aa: CASSYSPAGGLDEQFF
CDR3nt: TGTGCCAGCAGTTACTCTCCGGCGGGAGGGCTAGATGAGCAGTTCTTC

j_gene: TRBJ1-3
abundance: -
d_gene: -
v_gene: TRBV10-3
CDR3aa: CAISGADNLGSGNTIYF
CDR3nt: TGTGCCATCTCAGGGGCGGATAACCTAGGCTCTGGAAACACCATATATTTT

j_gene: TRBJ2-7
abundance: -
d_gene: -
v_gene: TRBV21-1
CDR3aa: CASSKEPGVSYEQYF
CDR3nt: TGTGCCAGCAGCAAAGAACCGGGAGTCTCGTACGAGCAGTACTTC

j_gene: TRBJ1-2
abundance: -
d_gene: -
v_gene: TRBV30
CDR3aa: CAWSVLEYGYTF
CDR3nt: TGTGCCTGGAGTGTATTGGAATATGGCTACACCTTC

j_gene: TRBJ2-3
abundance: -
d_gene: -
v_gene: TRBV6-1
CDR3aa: CARAAGTDTQYF
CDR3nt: TGTGCCAGGGCGGCCGGGACAGATACGCAGTATTTT

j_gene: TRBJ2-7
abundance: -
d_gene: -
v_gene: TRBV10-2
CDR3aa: CASSVGSVSEQYF
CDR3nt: TGCGCCAGCAGTGTGGGTAGCGTAAGCGAGCAGTACTTC

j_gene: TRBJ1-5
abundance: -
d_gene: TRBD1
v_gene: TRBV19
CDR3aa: CASRPQGAYSNQPQHF
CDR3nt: TGTGCCAGTAGACCGCAGGGGGCCTATAGCAATCAGCCCCAGCATTTT

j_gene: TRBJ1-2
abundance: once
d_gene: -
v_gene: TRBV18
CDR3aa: CASSPQPGIRGYTF
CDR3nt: TGTGCCAGCTCACCACAGCCAGGGATCAGAGGCTACACCTTC

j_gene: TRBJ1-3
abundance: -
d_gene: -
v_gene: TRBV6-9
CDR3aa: CASSFEGSSGNTIYF
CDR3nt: TGTGCCAGCAGTTTCGAGGGGAGCTCTGGAAACACCATATATTTT

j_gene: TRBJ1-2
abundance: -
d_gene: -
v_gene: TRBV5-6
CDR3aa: CASSLDGRRGHYGYTF
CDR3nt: TGTGCCAGCAGCTTGGACGGACGGAGGGGACACTATGGCTACACCTTC